This T cell receptor (beta chain) was documented in a study of radiotherapy plus CTLA-4 blockade in lung cancer. Study information: Patients showed objective responses in 18% of cases, and disease control was achieved by 31%. Whole-study results and caveats: An expansion of tumor-derived TCR clones occurred in blood after radiotherapy plus ipilimumab. Alongside interferon-beta, early blood T cell clone dynamics were reportedly the best predictor of response.

Using immunoSEQ multiplex PCR, the repertoire was profiled, and TCRdb retains in-frame clones only, with some absent. The sample contains 55,000 to 80,000 clones, about nine tenths of which appear only once. Patients with chemo-refractory metastatic non-small-cell lung cancer received focal radiation plus CTLA-4 blockade with ipilimumab. Trimming shortened V by 4 bases and J by 5 bases, and 22 bases separated the two germline ends. The CDR3 is 17 residues long. CDR1 LNHDA and CDR2 SQIVND come from the germline V gene (reference sequence). To note about this clone: Its antigen is unidentified.

The V call is TRBV19, the J call TRBJ2-3; either TRBD1 or TRBD2 may fit D (5 bases each). The material sequenced was peripheral blood, taken from a patient treated with radiotherapy plus ipilimumab. This sequence was found in a human donor with non-small cell lung cancer that progressed on radiotherapy plus ipilimumab. The CDR3 DNA reads as TGTGCCAGTAGTAGGGGATCCCTCTCCGGGACCTTAGATACGCAGTATTTT. Translation: CASSRGSLSGTLDTQYF.